This T cell receptor beta chain was identified in a study of beta chain features in type 1 diabetes. Study in general: Patients were similar to healthy donors in age and gender (as well as in cell yields). Whole-study results and caveats: VDJ junctions from type 1 diabetes patients carried fewer insertions and larger deletions. It was not settled here whether HLA type affects TCRB rearrangement.

Concerning this clone itself: Its antigen remains unknown. The junction shows a germline mismatch at one end, possibly a read error.

What was sequenced were expressed TCRB transcripts, since all of the isolated RNA had been reverse transcribed. The data were produced by immunoSEQ multiplex PCR, yet TCRdb's version contains in-frame clones alone and is incomplete. The sample contains some 270,000 clones, about 8.5% of which appear only once. Donors underwent one heparinised blood draw, 100 to 150 mL on average. CDR1 SEHNR and CDR2 FQNEAQ come from the germline V gene (reference sequence). The CDR3 loop spans 13 amino acids. The sequence came from a woman aged 18-35 years in good health. The sequencing sample was made of central memory CD4+ T cells from blood. The rearrangement links TRBV7-9 to TRBJ2-7, with D perhaps matching TRBD2 (6 bases). The CDR3 loop reads CASSSGLPGFQFF. The CDR3 nucleotides read TGTGCCAGCAGCTCGGGACTCCCGGGCTTCCAATTCTTC.